In this sample, the clone carrying this T cell receptor beta chain turned up many times. Its specificity is not known. Trimming left V 1 base short and J 1 base short, with 8 bases between. The CDR3 length is 15 residues. Per the germline V gene, CDR1 is SEHNR and CDR2 is FQNEAQ (reference sequence). The TCR alpha and TCR beta cDNA libraries, bearing sample barcodes and UMIs, were generated by 5'RACE using constant-segment primers. MiXCR, run by TCRdb on the 5' RACE reads, gives a single entry per CDR3 protein. The sample includes about 140,000 distinct CDR3 sequences, roughly 14% of them seen just once. This sample was taken from a study of T-cell memory formation after mild COVID-19. Whole-study context: TCR clusters were mostly donor specific.

Study conclusions and caveats: From day 15 to 85, contracting clones were balanced between CD4 and CD8, whereas later expanders leaned toward CD4+. Still unconfirmed is whether the second-wave clones peaking on day 37 recognized SARS-CoV-2.

This sequence originates from an adult woman who had mild COVID-19 (a few samples of this study predate the infection). Cell type and time point are not known. The J gene is TRBJ2-1, the V gene TRBV7-9, with D maybe TRBD1 (6 bases). The material sequenced was PBMCs or a T cell subset sorted from them (not recorded which). For the CDR3, the DNA is TGTGCCAGCAGCTTAGGGGGGCTTTCCTACAATGAGCAGTTCTTC. This codes for CASSLGGLSYNEQFF.